Sequencing of this T cell receptor beta chain was carried out in a study of blood T cells in healthy people across ages. This clonotype was seen only a few times. A second about 7 to 11 cycle PCR used barcoded and J-beta primers. Using its own MiXCR run on the 5' RACE reads, TCRdb lists one record per CDR3 protein. The data hold approximately 800,000 distinct CDR3 sequences, with approximately 24% observed a single time. Trimming shortened V by 0 bases and J by 0 bases, and 6 bases separated the two germline ends. The CDR3 runs 14 residues. Germline lookup yields CDR1 GTSNPN and CDR2 SVGIG (reference sequence). This same sample was also taken into another study, of T cells of mothers and their children. This second study says: Sample barcodes plus 2-4 random nucleotides came from the M1S primer. Relative to unrelated pairs, biologically related mother-child dyads exhibited marginally greater, non-significant overlap.

This chain joins TRBV30 and TRBJ2-1, with D uncertain. The clonotype comes from a boy younger than 18 in good health. Source material: blood. The CDR3 region has the DNA TGTGCCTGGAGTGTACTTAGCTCCTACAATGAGCAGTTCTTC. This gives the protein CAWSVLSSYNEQFF.